The 11 T cell receptor beta chains below were found in one sample sequenced in a study of blood T cell repertoires in COVID-19. Profiling relied on immunoSEQ multiplex PCR, and the TCRdb table lists in-frame clones only, not all of them. Of approximately 89,000 clones in the sample, 75% to 80% are singletons; the top ten hold roughly 6.3%. Sequencing was carried out using peripheral blood. These receptors were obtained from a man between 65 and 85 years old with COVID-19, enrolled during active disease.

The chain employs TRBV6-2 or TRBV6-3 and TRBJ1-5; D unresolved. The CDR3 has 16 amino acids. Trimming stripped 2 bases from V and 6 bases from J, with 17 bases between. Germline V lookup: CDR1 MNHEY, CDR2 SVGEGT. The CDR3 sequence: CASSYPTGPRGQPQHF. The CDR3 region has the DNA TGTGCCAGCAGTTACCCAACCGGACCTCGGGGTCAGCCCCAGCATTTT.

On this clone itself: At one boundary the junction diverges from the germline segment, which might be a read error. This chain joins TRBV19 and TRBJ2-2; D is perhaps TRBD1 (6 bases). The CDR3 covers 14 residues. Germline-derived CDR1 and CDR2 are LNHDA and SQIVND (reference sequence). CDR3 DNA sequence: TGTGCTAGTAAAAGGGACAAGAACACCGGGGAGCTGTTTTTT. It encodes CASKRDKNTGELFF.

The chain joins TRBV7-2 to TRBJ2-7; 9 bases match TRBD2. Germline lookup yields CDR1 SGHTA and CDR2 FQGNSA. The CDR3 loop spans 15 amino acids. The J segment lost 0 bases and the V segment lost 5 bases, leaving 5 bases of the junction unmatched. The CDR3 here is CASSPAGGSSYEQYF. In DNA form, the CDR3 reads TGTGCCAGCAGCCCGGCGGGGGGGAGCTCCTACGAGCAGTACTTC.

V usage is TRBV10-3 and J usage is TRBJ2-3, with 10 nucleotides matching TRBD2. This CDR3 is built from 16 residues. The V and J ends lost 3 bases and 5 bases, in that order; junction bases with no gene match: 8. Germline CDR1 ENHRY, CDR2 SYGVKD. For the CDR3, the DNA is TGTGCCATCAGTGAAGGGATAGCGGGAGGTAAAGATACGCAGTATTTT. It encodes CAISEGIAGGKDTQYF.

This clone has more than one count but fewer than ten. The CDR3 is CALIGGANPGELFF. DNA of the CDR3: TGTGCCCTAATTGGAGGGGCTAACCCCGGGGAGCTGTTTTTT. The V and J genes are TRBV5-3 and TRBJ2-2; TRBD2 might be the D (6 bases). TRBV5-3 is designated an ORF whose function remains uncertain. The CDR3 extends over 14 amino acids. Trimming removed 10 bases from V and 6 bases from J, with 19 bases in between.

V and J are TRBV3-1 (or the pseudogene TRBV3-2) and TRBJ1-2; D possibly corresponds to TRBD1 (5 bases). This CDR3 comprises 12 residues. The V gene's germline CDR1 is LGHDT and CDR2 YNNKEL (reference sequence). The V and J ends lost 8 bases and 3 bases respectively, with 10 bases between them. The CDR3 region has the DNA TGTGCCAGCGGCGGGGGTCACTATGGCTACACCTTC. As protein: CASGGGHYGYTF.

This chain connects TRBV6-5 to TRBJ2-2; no clear D gene. The CDR3 length is 14 residues. V was shortened by 1 base and J by 2 bases, with 5 bases between the two germline ends. Per germline, CDR1 MNHEY and CDR2 SVGAGI. CDR3 sequence: CASSYYTNTGELFF. In nucleotides, the CDR3 is TGTGCCAGCAGTTACTACACCAACACCGGGGAGCTGTTTTTT.

The gene calls are TRBV3-1 (or the pseudogene TRBV3-2) and TRBJ2-7; 8 nucleotides line up with TRBD1. CDR1 and CDR2 from the germline V gene are LGHDT and YNNKEL (reference sequence). J was trimmed by 3 bases and V by 6 bases; bases with no gene match: 7. This CDR3 is built from 14 residues. Here the CDR3 DNA reads TGTGCCAGCAGTCTTACAGGGGGGAGCTACGAGCAGTACTTC. The encoded protein is CASSLTGGSYEQYF.

The V gene is TRBV18, the J gene TRBJ1-3; D is unclear. Germline values: CDR1 KGHSH, CDR2 LQKENI. The CDR3 is 17 residues long. CDR3 protein: CEGGQTTPFCSGNTIYF. The CDR3 nucleotides are TGTGAAGGAGGGCAGACTACCCCTTTCTGCTCTGGAAACACCATATATTTT.

V and J are TRBV18 and TRBJ1-2, with 7 bases identical to TRBD1. This CDR3 spans 16 amino acids. The germline gives CDR1 KGHSH, CDR2 LQKENI. V shed 5 bases and J 1 base; nucleotides not matched to a gene: 10. In DNA form, the CDR3 reads TGTGCCAGCTCATCCGCGACAGGGAAACTTAACTATGGCTACACCTTC. Protein product: CASSSATGKLNYGYTF. The full variable domain, rest sourced from reference TRBV18 and TRBJ1-2, is NAGVMQNPRHLVRRRGQEARLRCSPMKGHSHVYWYRQLPEEGLKFMVYLQKENIIDESGMPKERFSAEFPKEGPSILRIQQVVRGDSAAYFCASSSATGKLNYGYTFGSGTRLTVV.

The chain recombines TRBV5-5 with TRBJ2-3, with 8 bases matching TRBD2. This CDR3 contains 15 residues. Germline V CDR1 and CDR2: SGHKS, YYEKEE (reference sequence). J gave up 4 bases and V 1 base, and 5 bases lay outside the gene matches. The CDR3 DNA is TGTGCCAGCAGCTTGACTAGCGGTGGGGCAGATACGCAGTATTTT. This translates into CASSLTSGGADTQYF.